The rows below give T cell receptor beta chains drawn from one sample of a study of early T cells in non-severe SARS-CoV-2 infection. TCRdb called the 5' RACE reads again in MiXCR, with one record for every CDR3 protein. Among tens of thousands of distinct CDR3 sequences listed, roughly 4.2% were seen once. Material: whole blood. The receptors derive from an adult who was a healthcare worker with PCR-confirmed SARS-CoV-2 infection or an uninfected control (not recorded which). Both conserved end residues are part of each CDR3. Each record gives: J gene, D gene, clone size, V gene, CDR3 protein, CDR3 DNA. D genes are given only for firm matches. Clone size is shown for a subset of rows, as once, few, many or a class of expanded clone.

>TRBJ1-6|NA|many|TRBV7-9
CASSLVGSSSPLHF
TGTGCCAGCAGCTTAGTAGGAAGCAGTTCACCCCTCCACTTT
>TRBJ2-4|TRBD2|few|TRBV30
CAWSSLAATKNIQYF
TGTGCCTGGAGTAGTCTAGCGGCAACCAAAAACATTCAGTACTTC
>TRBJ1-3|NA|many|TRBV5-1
CASSDTNSENTIYF
TGCGCCAGCAGCGACACCAACTCTGAAAACACCATATATTTT
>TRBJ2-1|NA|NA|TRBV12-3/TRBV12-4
CASSFRQSNEQFF
TGTGCCAGCAGTTTTAGGCAATCCAATGAGCAGTTCTTC
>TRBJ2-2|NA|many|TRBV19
CASRRDSNTGELFF
TGTGCCAGTAGAAGAGACAGTAACACCGGGGAGCTGTTTTTT
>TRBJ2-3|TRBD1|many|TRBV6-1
CASSSTGETDTQYF
TGTGCCAGCAGTTCGACAGGGGAGACAGATACGCAGTATTTT
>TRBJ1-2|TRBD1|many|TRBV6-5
CASSYSGDRDGYTF
TGTGCCAGCAGTTACTCAGGGGACAGAGATGGCTACACCTTC
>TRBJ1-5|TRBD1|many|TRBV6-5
CASSPRDRSPSNQPQHF
TGTGCCAGCAGCCCTAGGGACAGATCACCTAGCAATCAGCCCCAGCATTTT
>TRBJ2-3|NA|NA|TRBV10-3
CAISTGGVKSTDTQYF
TGTGCCATCAGCACCGGGGGCGTGAAGAGCACAGATACGCAGTATTTT
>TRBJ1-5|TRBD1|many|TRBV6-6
CASSNRGSDQPQHF
TGTGCCAGCAGCAACAGGGGTTCGGATCAGCCCCAGCATTTT
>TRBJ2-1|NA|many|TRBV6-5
CASSYSWTKNNEQFF
TGTGCCAGCAGTTACTCCTGGACTAAAAACAATGAGCAGTTCTTC
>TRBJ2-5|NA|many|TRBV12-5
CASSRAWETQYF
TGTGCTAGCTCTAGGGCCTGGGAGACCCAGTACTTC
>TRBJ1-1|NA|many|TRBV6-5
CASSYAGSTEAFF
TGTGCCAGCAGTTATGCAGGGAGCACTGAAGCTTTCTTT
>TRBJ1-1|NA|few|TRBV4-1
CASSQGSTGQNTEAFF
TGCGCCAGCAGCCAAGGGAGTACAGGACAAAACACTGAAGCTTTCTTT
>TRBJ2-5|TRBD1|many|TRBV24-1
CATSDLEGQGLETQYF
TGTGCCACCAGTGATTTGGAGGGACAGGGTCTGGAGACCCAGTACTTC
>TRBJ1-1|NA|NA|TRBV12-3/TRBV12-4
CASSLLVRNTEAFF
TGTGCCAGCAGTTTATTGGTTAGGAACACTGAAGCTTTCTTT
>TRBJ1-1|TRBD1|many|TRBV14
CASSRRTGAGEAFF
TGTGCCAGCAGCCGGAGGACAGGGGCTGGTGAAGCTTTCTTT
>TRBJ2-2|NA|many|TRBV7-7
CASSLGFGEELFF
TGTGCTAGCAGCTTAGGGTTTGGCGAGGAGCTGTTTTTT
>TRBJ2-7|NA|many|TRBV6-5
CASSYKGNLAYEQYF
TGTGCCAGCAGTTACAAAGGGAACCTAGCATACGAGCAGTACTTC
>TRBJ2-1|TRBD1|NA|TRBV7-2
CASSLTGGNEQFF
TGTGCCAGCAGCTTAACAGGGGGTAATGAGCAGTTCTTC
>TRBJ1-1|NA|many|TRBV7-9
CASTPRLSPEAFF
TGTGCCAGCACCCCGAGATTGAGCCCTGAAGCTTTCTTT
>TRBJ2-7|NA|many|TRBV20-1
CSARGSAYEQYF
TGCAGTGCTAGGGGTTCAGCGTACGAGCAGTACTTC
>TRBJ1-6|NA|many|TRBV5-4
CASSLALAGAWSPLHF
TGTGCCAGCAGCTTGGCCTTGGCGGGGGCTTGGTCACCCCTCCACTTT
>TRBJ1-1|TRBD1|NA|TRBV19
CASSAQGDTEAFF
TGTGCCAGTAGTGCCCAGGGGGACACTGAAGCTTTCTTT
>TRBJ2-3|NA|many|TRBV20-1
CSAQEGASTDTQYF
TGCAGTGCCCAAGAGGGAGCTAGCACAGATACGCAGTATTTT
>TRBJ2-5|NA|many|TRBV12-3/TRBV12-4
CASSLVGLAVQETQYF
TGTGCCAGCAGTTTAGTGGGCCTCGCGGTCCAAGAGACCCAGTACTTC
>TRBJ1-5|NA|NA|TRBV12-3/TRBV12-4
CASSLSAGNNQPQHF
TGTGCCAGCAGTTTATCGGCAGGGAATAATCAGCCCCAGCATTTT